The 12 T cell receptor beta chains in this list originate from one sample, sequenced in a study of blood T cell repertoires in COVID-19. TCRdb keeps only in-frame clones here, not all; method: immunoSEQ multiplex PCR. The sample has fewer than 150,000 clones, less than 85% seen once. Sequenced sample: peripheral blood. These TCRs come from a man in his fifties with acute or convalescent COVID-19.

The chain has TRBV24-1 and TRBJ2-2, with D possibly being TRBD2 (5 bases). This CDR3 has 13 amino acids. Trimming took 5 bases from V and 7 from J, leaving 10 bases between them. CDR1 KGHDR and CDR2 SFDVKD come from the germline V gene. The CDR3 sequence: CATSVTRDGELFF. CDR3 coding DNA: TGTGCCACCAGTGTCACCCGGGACGGGGAGCTGTTTTTT.

The chain couples TRBV28 to TRBJ2-1; 10 bases agree with TRBD2. With V trimmed by 5 bases and J by 0 bases, 10 bases remained unmatched. The germline CDR1 and CDR2 sequences are MDHEN and SYDVKM. This CDR3 has 18 residues. CDR3 in amino acids: CASSPPLAGATSYNEQFF. DNA of the CDR3: TGTGCCAGCAGTCCCCCCCTAGCGGGAGCGACCTCCTACAATGAGCAGTTCTTC.

The chain links TRBV7-9 to TRBJ2-1, with 7 bases that match TRBD2. This CDR3 has 13 residues. Germline CDR1 and CDR2: SEHNR and FQNEAQ (reference sequence). Trimming at V came to 5 bases and at J to 8 bases, leaving 6 bases not matched to a gene. Here the CDR3 reads CASSSGNVYEQFF. The CDR3 nucleotides are TGTGCCAGCAGCAGCGGGAACGTGTATGAGCAGTTCTTC. Variable domain in full (rest from reference TRBV7-9 and TRBJ2-1): DTGVSQNPRHKITKRGQNVTFRCDPISEHNRLYWYRQTLGQGPEFLTYFQNEAQLEKSRLLSDRFSAERPKGSFSTLEIQRTEQGDSAMYLCASSSGNVYEQFFGPGTRLTVL.

This rearrangement joins TRBV30 to TRBJ1-1; D is undetermined. Germline V gene lookup returns CDR1 GTSNPN and CDR2 SVGIG (reference sequence). CDR3 length equals 14 residues. Trimming took 1 base from V and 4 from J, leaving 13 bases between them. The CDR3 region is CAWSDESGGTEAFF. CDR3 nucleotide sequence: TGTGCCTGGAGTGATGAGTCGGGTGGCACTGAAGCTTTCTTT.

This clone was seen more than once but under ten times. The gene calls are TRBV28 and TRBJ2-7; 8 bases align to TRBD2. The CDR3 runs 14 residues. Germline loops: CDR1 MDHEN, CDR2 SYDVKM. Germline trimming cut 7 bases from V and 6 bases from J; bases unmatched to any gene: 11. The CDR3 loop is CASTFTVSGIEQYF. Here the CDR3 DNA reads TGTGCCAGCACTTTTACGGTTAGCGGGATCGAGCAGTACTTC. The whole variable domain, remainder taken from reference TRBV28 and TRBJ2-7, is DVKVTQSSRYLVKRTGEKVFLECVQDMDHENMFWYRQDPGLGLRLIYFSYDVKMKEKGDIPEGYSVSREKKERFSLILESASTNQTSMYLCASTFTVSGIEQYFGPGTRLTVT.

This clone was seen more than once but under ten times. This chain joins TRBV4-1 and TRBJ1-1; 7 bases match TRBD1. CDR3 size: 15 residues. Germline trimming cut 4 bases from V and 0 bases from J; bases unmatched to any gene: 5. Germline CDR1 MGHRA, CDR2 YSYEKL. CDR3 DNA: TGCGCCAGCAGCCTCTCGGACAGGTTGAACACTGAAGCTTTCTTT. Protein product: CASSLSDRLNTEAFF.

The genes are TRBV9 and TRBJ2-1; tentatively, D is TRBD1 (6 bases). Per the germline V gene, CDR1 is SGDLS and CDR2 is YYNGEE. The CDR3 consists of 13 residues. V gave up 4 bases and J gave up 5 bases, with 10 bases separating them. The CDR3: CASSLQGNNEQFF. DNA of the CDR3: TGTGCCAGCAGCCTACAGGGTAACAATGAGCAGTTCTTC.

This clone was seen a handful of times. The chain combines TRBV19 with TRBJ1-5, with 9 nucleotides matching TRBD1. Germline CDR1 is LNHDA and CDR2 is SQIVND (reference sequence). CDR3 length: 15 amino acids. J was trimmed by 7 bases and V by 7 bases; bases with no gene match: 11. This CDR3 reads CASTTGTGNRQPQHF. The CDR3, as DNA: TGTGCCAGTACTACCGGGACAGGGAATAGACAGCCCCAGCATTTT.

This chain connects TRBV19 to TRBJ1-5; the D gene is possibly TRBD1 (5 bases). The CDR3 extends over 15 amino acids. From germline, CDR1 is LNHDA and CDR2 SQIVND (reference sequence). Trimming took 1 base from V and 5 from J, leaving 12 bases between them. Here the CDR3 DNA reads TGTGCCAGTAGTATAGTTGGCAGGGTCGATCAGCCCCAGCATTTT. Protein sequence: CASSIVGRVDQPQHF.

J is TRBJ2-1 and V is TRBV2, with D tentatively TRBD2 (7 bases). Trimming removed 8 bases from V and 8 bases from J, with 16 bases in between. The CDR3 has 13 residues. Germline loops: CDR1 SNHLY, CDR2 FYNNEI. The CDR3 reads CASLRGGDDEQFF. The CDR3 DNA is TGTGCCAGCTTGAGGGGGGGTGACGATGAGCAGTTCTTC.

The chain couples TRBV11-2 to TRBJ2-1, with 10 bases fitting TRBD2. The CDR3 contains 18 residues. V was pared by 4 bases and J by 2 bases, with 11 bases of the junction left unmatched. Germline CDR1 and CDR2: SGHAT and FQNNGV. The CDR3 sequence is CASSSPRRLAGTYNEQFF. Here the CDR3 DNA reads TGTGCCAGCAGCTCCCCACGTCGACTAGCGGGTACCTACAATGAGCAGTTCTTC. The complete variable domain, with remaining parts taken from reference TRBV11-2 and TRBJ2-1, reads EAGVAQSPRYKIIEKRQSVAFWCNPISGHATLYWYQQILGQGPKLLIQFQNNGVVDDSQLPKDRFSAERLKGVDSTLKIQPAKLEDSAVYLCASSSPRRLAGTYNEQFFGPGTRLTVL.

The chain carries TRBV28 and TRBJ1-4; D is ambiguous. Trimming pared 5 bases from V and 0 bases from J, leaving 13 bases between. This CDR3 has 16 residues. Germline V gene sequence: CDR1 MDHEN, CDR2 SYDVKM. The CDR3 is CASSGSEEATNEKLFF. As DNA, the CDR3 is TGTGCCAGCAGTGGAAGCGAGGAAGCAACTAATGAAAAACTGTTTTTT.